Below, one T cell receptor (beta chain) is given with its context. Antigen unknown. This sample was taken from a study of T cell responses to AZD1222 COVID-19 vaccine. General study results and limits: Seropositive status at baseline applied to only 5 or 6 AZD1222 recipients.

Profiling relied on immunoSEQ multiplex PCR, and the TCRdb table lists in-frame clones only, not all of them. The sample lists 200,000 or so clones, over 70% occurring once. The germline V gene has CDR1 MDHEN and CDR2 SYDVKM. Between the trimmed V and J ends, which lost 6 bases and 3 bases, there was a span of 9 bases. The CDR3 extends over 13 amino acids. V and J are TRBV28 and TRBJ1-5; D remains unclear. The sequence derives from an adult in good health. This sample comprised peripheral blood, obtained on day 0 of MenACWY control vaccination. The CDR3 loop reads CASSGVPNQPQHF. CDR3 in DNA: TGTGCCAGCAGCGGGGTGCCCAATCAGCCCCAGCATTTT. Combining the CDR3 with reference TRBV28 and TRBJ1-5 gives the whole variable domain DVKVTQSSRYLVKRTGEKVFLECVQDMDHENMFWYRQDPGLGLRLIYFSYDVKMKEKGDIPEGYSVSREKKERFSLILESASTNQTSMYLCASSGVPNQPQHFGDGTRLSIL.